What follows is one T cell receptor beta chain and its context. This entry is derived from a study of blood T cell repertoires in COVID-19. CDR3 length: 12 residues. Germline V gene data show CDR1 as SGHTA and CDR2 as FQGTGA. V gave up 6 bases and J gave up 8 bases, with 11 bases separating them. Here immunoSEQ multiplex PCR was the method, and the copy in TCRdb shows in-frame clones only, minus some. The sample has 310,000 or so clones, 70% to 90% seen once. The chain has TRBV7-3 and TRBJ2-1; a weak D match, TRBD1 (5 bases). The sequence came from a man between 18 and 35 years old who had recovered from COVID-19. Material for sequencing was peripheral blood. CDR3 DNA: TGTGCCAGCAGTAAGGGGTGGGATGAGCAGTTCTTC. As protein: CASSKGWDEQFF.